The 8 T cell receptor beta chains below come from one sample, sequenced in a study of beta chain features in type 1 diabetes. These receptors' targets are unknown. Of the isolated RNA, all was reverse transcribed, and so the sequenced material was expressed TCRB transcripts. Clones were sequenced by immunoSEQ multiplex PCR, and TCRdb holds only the in-frame ones, with some missing. Found here are some 170,000 clones, approximately 62% of them singletons; the top ten hold around 0.08%. Overall study results and limits: Shorter TCRB CDR3s, moderately but significantly so, marked every one of the four CD4+ subsets in Type 1 diabetes patients.

The sample comprised naive CD4+ T cells from blood. The receptors here all came from a man aged 25-45 years with type 1 diabetes.

This chain connects TRBV29-1 to TRBJ1-2, with 7 positions matching TRBD1. The CDR3 contains 12 residues. V was clipped by 6 bases and J by 5 bases; unmatched bases: 6. Germline values: CDR1 SQVTM, CDR2 ANQGSEA. The CDR3 DNA reads as TGCAGCGTGCGGGGGACAGATTATGGCTACACCTTC. Translated, it gives CSVRGTDYGYTF. Filled out from reference TRBV29-1 and TRBJ1-2, the complete variable domain reads SAVISQKPSRDICQRGTSLTIQCQVDSQVTMMFWYRQQPGQSLTLIATANQGSEATYESGFVIDKFPISRPNLTFSTLTVSNMSPEDSSIYLCSVRGTDYGYTFGSGTRLTVV.

V is TRBV29-1 and J is TRBJ2-2; no firm D call. Trimming took off 4 bases at V and 6 bases at J, with 12 bases between the two ends. Germline CDR1 SQVTM, CDR2 ANQGSEA. CDR3 length: 13 amino acids. CDR3 nucleotides: TGCAGCGTTGTACGGTCGGTCGCCGGGGAGCTGTTTTTT. It encodes CSVVRSVAGELFF.

CDR3 bases: TGCAGCGTTGCCGCGACAGGGGGCTACGAGCAGTACTTC. It is translated as CSVAATGGYEQYF. The genes are TRBV29-1 and TRBJ2-7; 9 nucleotides line up with TRBD1. Germline V CDR1 and CDR2: SQVTM, ANQGSEA. J gave up 3 bases and V 4 bases, and 4 bases lay outside the gene matches. This CDR3 region has 13 residues.

This clone was detected only a few times. The chain recombines TRBV29-1 with TRBJ2-7, with D perhaps TRBD1 (6 bases). V was trimmed by 6 bases and J by 5 bases, leaving 20 bases between them. There are 14 residues in the CDR3. Germline V lookup: CDR1 SQVTM, CDR2 ANQGSEA. The CDR3 is CSVGVLWDIHEQYF. The DNA for the CDR3 is TGCAGCGTCGGAGTTCTATGGGACATCCACGAGCAGTACTTC.

This clone showed up just once. The chain links TRBV5-1 to TRBJ2-1; 8 bases fit TRBD1. The CDR3 runs to 15 residues. Germline V gives CDR1 SGHRS, CDR2 YFSETQ. J was trimmed by 10 bases and V by 1 base; bases with no gene match: 10. The CDR3 spells CASSLPNRTGFEQFF. The CDR3 DNA reads TGCGCCAGCAGCTTGCCTAACCGGACAGGGTTCGAGCAGTTCTTC.

The DNA for the CDR3 is TGTGCCAGCAGCTTAGGGGCGGCGAACACCGGGGAGCTGTTTTTT. Amino acid sequence: CASSLGAANTGELFF. The rearrangement joins TRBV7-2 to TRBJ2-2, with D hard to call. This CDR3 has 15 residues. Trimming removed 1 base at V and 0 bases at J, with 6 bases between. The germline gives CDR1 SGHTA, CDR2 FQGNSA.

This clone has only a few counts. Mismatch with germline at one junction end may stem from a read error. V is TRBV7-2 and J is TRBJ2-3; weak D call: TRBD2 (6 bases). The CDR3 covers 15 residues. From germline, CDR1 is SGHTA and CDR2 FQGNSA. The CDR3 sequence is CASSDKRTKPDTQYF. CDR3 nucleotide sequence: TGTGCCAGCAGCGACAAACGGACTAAGCCAGACACGCAGTATTTT.

V usage is TRBV30 and J usage is TRBJ1-5; a possible D gene is TRBD1 (6 bases). CDR3 length: 16 residues. Germline loops: CDR1 GTSNPN, CDR2 SVGIG (reference sequence). Between the trimmed V and J ends, which lost 1 base and 1 base, there was a span of 14 bases. The CDR3, as DNA: TGTGCCTGGAGTGAAATACAGGGTGGAAGCAATCAGCCCCAGCATTTT. Encoded protein: CAWSEIQGGSNQPQHF.